Each of the 13 T cell receptor beta chains below was sequenced from the same sample in a study of cytomegalovirus exposure and HLA in healthy donors. Assay used: immunoSEQ multiplex PCR; TCRdb lists only in-frame clones, some missing. This sample carries about 68,000 clones, 91% of them seen once, and the ten largest clones take 2.5% to 3.5%. Material for sequencing was PBMCs. The receptor set was obtained from a man aged 18 to 30 in good health and CMV-seronegative.

V and J are TRBV2 and TRBJ1-1, with D maybe TRBD1 (6 bases). This CDR3 is built from 12 residues. The V end was cut by 5 bases, the J end by 8 bases, with 12 bases between. Germline CDR1 reads SNHLY; CDR2 reads FYNNEI. This chain's CDR3 is CASSTGTREAFF. CDR3 nucleotides: TGTGCCAGCAGTACCGGGACAAGGGAAGCTTTCTTT.

This clone was observed a single time. The gene calls are TRBV5-8 and TRBJ2-1, with TRBD2 matching over 12 bases. V dropped 1 base and J dropped 5; count of bases not matched to a gene: 4. CDR3 size: 16 residues. In germline, CDR1 is SGHTS, CDR2 YDEGEE. CDR3 sequence reads: CASSLTLAGGNNEQFF. The CDR3 region has the DNA TGTGCCAGCAGCTTGACACTAGCGGGAGGCAACAATGAGCAGTTCTTC.

The chain employs TRBV7-2 and TRBJ1-4, with D maybe TRBD1 (5 bases). Trimming stripped 2 bases from V and 8 bases from J, with 15 bases between. The length of the CDR3 is 15 residues. Germline V gives CDR1 SGHTA, CDR2 FQGNSA. DNA of the CDR3: TGTGCCAGCAGCTTAAGCGGGGGTTTAGGAGAAAAACTGTTTTTT. It translates to CASSLSGGLGEKLFF.

The V and J genes are TRBV28 and TRBJ1-5; D is possibly TRBD1 (5 bases). This CDR3 spans 14 amino acids. Trimming took off 5 bases at V and 4 bases at J, with 12 bases between the two ends. The germline V gene has CDR1 MDHEN and CDR2 SYDVKM. Here the CDR3 DNA reads TGTGCCAGCAGTGCGACAGAAGGAAATCAGCCCCAGCATTTT. This sequence encodes CASSATEGNQPQHF.

V and J are TRBV29-1 and TRBJ1-1, with a possible D match to TRBD1 (6 bases). From germline, CDR1 is SQVTM and CDR2 ANQGSEA. Trimming left V 0 bases short and J 7 bases short, with 15 bases between. This CDR3 is built from 14 residues. The CDR3 region is CSVEDLGRGGEAFF. The CDR3 nucleotides are TGCAGCGTTGAAGATCTAGGAAGGGGGGGTGAAGCTTTCTTT.

The V call is TRBV27, the J call TRBJ1-5; D gene uncertain. CDR3 length: 15 residues. Germline CDR1 and CDR2: MNHEY and SMNVEV (reference sequence). With 5 bases removed from V and 4 bases from J, the gap between germline ends came to 15 bases. The DNA of the CDR3 is TGTGCCAGCAGTCCCCGGGGTAGCAGTAATCAGCCCCAGCATTTT. This codes for CASSPRGSSNQPQHF.

The chain joins TRBV6-1 to TRBJ2-7; D is possibly TRBD1 (6 bases). The V gene's germline CDR1 is MNHNS and CDR2 SASEGT. The CDR3 totals 13 residues. V was shortened by 10 bases and J by 4 bases, with 17 bases between the two germline ends. CDR3 nucleotide sequence: TGTGCCATCTTACAGGGTGCGTCTTACGAGCAGTACTTC. Its translation is CAILQGASYEQYF.

The chain uses TRBV9 and TRBJ1-4; TRBD1 might be the D (6 bases). V lost 4 bases, J lost 0 bases, and 13 bases lay in between. The CDR3 runs 16 residues. CDR1 is SGDLS, CDR2 YYNGEE, per germline. DNA of the CDR3: TGTGCCAGCAGCACCGGACAGATCGCAACTAATGAAAAACTGTTTTTT. Translated, it gives CASSTGQIATNEKLFF. The whole variable domain, filled in from reference TRBV9 and TRBJ1-4, reads DSGVTQTPKHLITATGQRVTLRCSPRSGDLSVYWYQQSLDQGLQFLIQYYNGEERAKGNILERFSAQQFPDLHSELNLSSLELGDSALYFCASSTGQIATNEKLFFGSGTQLSVL.

The V gene is TRBV25-1, the J gene TRBJ1-2; 8 bases align to TRBD1. With 2 bases clipped from V and 4 bases from J, the junction kept 15 bases outside the gene matches. This CDR3 has 18 residues. Germline-derived CDR1 and CDR2 are MGHDK and SYGVNS. The CDR3 DNA sequence: TGTGCCAGCAGTGAAGACCCCCGCCAGGGGGCGATTCCCTATGGCTACACCTTC. This sequence encodes CASSEDPRQGAIPYGYTF.

This rearrangement joins TRBV7-2 to TRBJ2-1, with D maybe TRBD2 (6 bases). V was trimmed by 5 bases and J by 0 bases, leaving 17 bases between them. The CDR3 is 17 amino acids. Germline values: CDR1 SGHTA, CDR2 FQGNSA. The CDR3 region has the DNA TGTGCCAGCAGCCCTAGGGGACGGGAGTCCTCCTACAATGAGCAGTTCTTC. It encodes CASSPRGRESSYNEQFF.

The chain carries TRBV7-2 and TRBJ1-1; D is unresolved. V was cut by 8 bases and J by 7 bases, with 20 bases left in between. Germline CDR1 reads SGHTA; CDR2 reads FQGNSA. The CDR3 length is 14 residues. CDR3 region: CASRLSLGSDEAFF. The CDR3 region has the DNA TGTGCCAGCCGACTAAGCTTAGGGTCAGATGAAGCTTTCTTT.

V and J are TRBV7-2 and TRBJ1-3, with D possibly matching TRBD1 (5 bases). V was clipped by 2 bases and J by 4 bases, with 9 bases between them. The CDR3 runs 14 residues. Germline V gives CDR1 SGHTA, CDR2 FQGNSA. Here the CDR3 DNA reads TGTGCCAGCAGCTTACAGGGTGCCGGAAACACCATATATTTT. It translates to CASSLQGAGNTIYF.

The chain recombines TRBV28 with TRBJ1-1, with 10 bases aligning to TRBD1. The ends lost 7 bases at V and 3 bases at J; junction bases unmatched: 11. Germline V CDR1 and CDR2: MDHEN, SYDVKM. The CDR3 is 16 amino acids. CDR3 sequence: CASTGGTGAKDTEAFF. The CDR3 coding sequence is TGTGCCAGCACCGGCGGGACAGGGGCAAAGGACACTGAAGCTTTCTTT.